This T cell receptor beta chain was observed in a study of cytomegalovirus exposure and HLA in healthy donors. Study results and caveats: Listed as cytomegalovirus-associated were more than 150 TCR beta chains. Analysis performed later found over 15,000 TCR beta sequences associated with HLA alleles at 0.05 false discovery rate.

For this clone: The antigen is not known.

CDR3 length: 15 residues. The ends were cut back, 3 bases at V and 0 bases at J, with 7 bases in the middle. Germline CDR1 and CDR2: SGDLS and YYNGEE. Researchers ran the PCR with 60 Vbeta and 13 Jbeta primers. Clones were sequenced by immunoSEQ multiplex PCR, and TCRdb holds only the in-frame ones, with some missing. Of some 70,000 clones listed, about 81% were seen once; the top ten hold roughly 2.4%. Sequenced: PBMCs. This receptor was identified in a woman in her forties or fifties in good health and CMV-seronegative. The V call is TRBV9, the J call TRBJ2-6; D uncertain. CDR3 coding DNA: TGTGCCAGCAGCGCCTTCCTCTCTGGGGCCAACGTCCTGACTTTC. Protein: CASSAFLSGANVLTF.